These 18 T cell receptor beta chains originate from one sample sequenced in a study of CD8 T cells in ankylosing spondylitis. MiXCR was run by TCRdb on the 5' RACE reads, yielding one entry per CDR3 protein. The table has roughly 230,000 distinct CDR3 sequences, more than 15% seen once. Sequencing input: blood, either unsorted or a sorted T cell fraction (not recorded which). These receptors were obtained from a male donor with ankylosing spondylitis or in good health (not recorded which).

The chain carries TRBV29-1 and TRBJ1-1, with 7 bases matching TRBD1. Germline loops: CDR1 SQVTM, CDR2 ANQGSEA. After removal of 3 bases from V and 0 bases from J, the junction contained 4 bases not matched to a gene. CDR3 size: 14 residues. The CDR3 DNA sequence: TGCAGCGTTGATGGGACAGTTATGAACACTGAAGCTTTCTTT. Translated: CSVDGTVMNTEAFF.

This clonotype was observed a handful of times. V is TRBV28 and J is TRBJ2-7, with TRBD2 as a possible D gene (5 bases). Trimming removed 7 bases at V and 3 bases at J, with 19 bases between. Germline V CDR1 and CDR2: MDHEN, SYDVKM. This CDR3 region has 15 residues. CDR3 region: CASIPSLSGLYEQYF. In DNA form, the CDR3 reads TGTGCCAGCATCCCCTCATTGAGCGGACTCTACGAGCAGTACTTC.

This chain uses TRBV11-1 with TRBJ2-1; TRBD1 or TRBD2 may be the D gene (5 bases each). The CDR3 sequence is 18 residues long. Germline CDR1 is SGHAT and CDR2 is FQDESV (reference sequence). Trimming cost V 1 base and J 8 bases, with 24 bases left between them. The CDR3 here is CASSLVGVSLSTFDEQFF. CDR3 nucleotides: TGTGCCAGCAGCTTAGTGGGGGTGAGCTTAAGTACGTTCGATGAGCAGTTCTTC.

This clonotype has just one count. It is likely a read error, because the conserved phenylalanine at the end of the CDR3 is missing. The chain carries TRBV20-1 and TRBJ2-1; 7 bases align to TRBD1. Looked up from germline, CDR1 is DFQATT and CDR2 is SNEGSKA (reference sequence). Unmatched junction bases numbered 1, after V lost 4 bases and J lost 7 bases. CDR3 length: 11 amino acids. In DNA, the CDR3 is TGCAGTGCTATACAGGGGAATGAGCAGTTCTTG. Translated, it gives CSAIQGNEQFL.

This sequence joins TRBV10-3 and TRBJ2-1; the match to TRBD2 covers 9 bases. The germline V gene has CDR1 ENHRY and CDR2 SYGVKD. Trimming removed 10 bases from V and 3 bases from J; junction bases left unmatched: 1. The CDR3 runs to 12 residues. CDR3 sequence: CASGGDYNEQFF. CDR3 sequence (DNA): TGTGCCAGCGGGGGGGACTACAATGAGCAGTTCTTC.

This clonotype has just a few counts. The rearrangement joins TRBV7-9 to TRBJ1-4, with 7 positions matching TRBD1. The CDR3 sequence is 13 residues long. Germline values: CDR1 SEHNR, CDR2 FQNEAQ (reference sequence). The V and J ends lost 5 bases and 6 bases, in that order; junction bases with no gene match: 3. The CDR3 loop is CASSPTGDEKLFF. In nucleotides, the CDR3 is TGTGCCAGCAGCCCTACAGGGGATGAAAAACTGTTTTTT.

This clonotype was seen a few times. The chain links TRBV11-2 to TRBJ2-4; perhaps TRBD1 as D (5 bases). This CDR3 has 16 amino acids. CDR1 is SGHAT and CDR2 is FQNNGV in the germline V gene. The V gene lost 0 bases and the J gene lost 0 bases, with 9 bases spanning the gap. The CDR3 bases are TGTGCCAGCAGCTTAGACGACAGCCTAGCCAAAAACATTCAGTACTTC. This sequence encodes CASSLDDSLAKNIQYF.

This clonotype was counted at least ten times. V gene TRBV9 combines with J gene TRBJ2-2, with TRBD2 as a possible D gene (5 bases). Germline-derived CDR1 and CDR2 are SGDLS and YYNGEE. This CDR3 has 16 residues. Trimming removed 3 bases at V and 3 bases at J, with 15 bases between. CDR3 loop: CASSGQSSGDTGELFF. CDR3 sequence (DNA): TGTGCCAGCAGCGGACAATCTTCCGGGGACACCGGGGAGCTGTTTTTT.

A few counts support this clonotype. This rearrangement joins TRBV9 to TRBJ2-5; TRBD1 is a possible D gene (6 bases). From germline, CDR1 is SGDLS and CDR2 YYNGEE. The CDR3 spans 15 residues. V lost 4 bases and J 3 bases, leaving 16 bases between the germline ends. The CDR3 region is CASSQYLDSKETQYF. DNA for the CDR3: TGTGCCAGCAGCCAATATCTGGACAGCAAAGAGACCCAGTACTTC.

This rearrangement joins TRBV4-1 to TRBJ1-5; possible D gene TRBD1, 6 bases. Looked up from germline, CDR1 is MGHRA and CDR2 is YSYEKL. The CDR3 consists of 15 residues. Trimming left V 4 bases short and J 2 bases short, with 12 bases between. CDR3 nucleotides: TGCGCCAGCAGCCGGGGGGCCAGTGGCAATCAGCCCCAGCATTTT. Amino acids: CASSRGASGNQPQHF.

This clonotype was seen many times. The chain combines TRBV29-1 with TRBJ2-4, with 7 bases lining up with TRBD1. From germline, CDR1 is SQVTM and CDR2 ANQGSEA. The trim removed 7 bases at V and 0 bases at J, leaving 9 bases unmatched. This CDR3 has 15 residues. The CDR3 region is CSAVPGQLAKNIQYF. Here the CDR3 DNA reads TGCAGCGCCGTCCCGGGACAGCTAGCCAAAAACATTCAGTACTTC.

The chain links TRBV4-1 to TRBJ2-1; 8 nucleotides match TRBD2. Germline V gene lookup returns CDR1 MGHRA and CDR2 YSYEKL. CDR3 length equals 12 residues. V lost 4 bases to trimming and J lost 8 bases; unmatched junction nucleotides: 1. CDR3 sequence (DNA): TGCGCCAGCAGCCCGGGAGGGGATGAGCAGTTCTTC. This translates into CASSPGGDEQFF.

This clonotype has at least ten counts. The rearrangement joins TRBV11-2 to TRBJ2-3; 7 bases line up with TRBD2. The V gene end was trimmed by 5 bases and the J gene end by 1 base; junction bases not matched to a gene: 6. This CDR3 region has 15 residues. In germline, CDR1 is SGHAT, CDR2 FQNNGV. This chain's CDR3 is CASSARTRRTDTQYF. The CDR3 DNA is TGTGCCAGCAGCGCCCGGACTAGGCGCACAGATACGCAGTATTTT.

This clonotype was counted at least ten times. V is TRBV29-1 and J is TRBJ2-3, with 14 bases that match TRBD2. This CDR3 has 20 amino acids. Germline CDR1 reads SQVTM; CDR2 reads ANQGSEA. Trimming took 2 bases from V and 3 from J; bases not matched to a gene: 16. CDR3 in DNA: TGCAGCGTTGAATGGTCGGGACTAGCGGGAGTTGGGGGAGTAACAGATACGCAGTATTTT. It is translated as CSVEWSGLAGVGGVTDTQYF.

The chain joins TRBV4-3 to TRBJ2-7; the D gene could be TRBD1 or TRBD2 (5 bases each). Trimming left V 1 base short and J 3 bases short, with 7 bases between. Germline V gives CDR1 LGHNA, CDR2 YSLEER. CDR3 length: 13 residues. CDR3 amino acids: CASSQGGIYEQYF. The DNA of the CDR3 is TGCGCCAGCAGCCAAGGGGGGATCTACGAGCAGTACTTC.

The rearrangement joins TRBV9 to TRBJ2-3, with TRBD2 identical over 12 bases. Looked up from germline, CDR1 is SGDLS and CDR2 is YYNGEE. The CDR3 loop spans 15 amino acids. The V gene end was trimmed by 0 bases and the J gene end by 4 bases; junction bases not matched to a gene: 0. The CDR3 protein is CASSVGLAGADTQYF. DNA for the CDR3: TGTGCCAGCAGCGTAGGACTAGCGGGAGCAGATACGCAGTATTTT.

This clonotype was observed a few times. A junction boundary mismatches the germline segment, possibly from a read error. The V gene is TRBV6-5, the J gene TRBJ1-2; D is possibly TRBD1 (5 bases). Germline loops: CDR1 MNHEY, CDR2 SVGAGI. The CDR3 runs 15 residues. The chain's CDR3 is CASSYSGGMGYGYTF. For the CDR3, the DNA is TGTGCCAGCAGCTACTCGGGGGGTATGGGCTATGGCTACACCTTC.

This clonotype came up once. The rearrangement links TRBV27 to TRBJ2-3; 9 bases match TRBD2. This CDR3 has 15 amino acids. Germline V gene sequence: CDR1 MNHEY, CDR2 SMNVEV (reference sequence). With V trimmed by 5 bases and J by 2 bases, 5 bases remained unmatched. The CDR3 sequence is CASSPTSGDTDTQYF. CDR3 nucleotides: TGTGCCAGCAGTCCGACTAGCGGTGACACAGATACGCAGTATTTT.